The present entry profiles one T cell receptor beta chain with its context. The antigen remains undetermined. The data stem from a study of CD8 T cells in ankylosing spondylitis. Study outcomes and limitations: In ankylosing spondylitis blood, a motif of about 8 highly homologous TCR beta variants appeared characteristic.

The CDR3 covers 17 residues. Germline V gives CDR1 LGHNA, CDR2 YSLEER. V shed 0 bases, J shed 4 bases, and the junction held 3 bases outside the gene matches. Scientists made TCR beta libraries using quantitative 5'-RACE with molecular barcodes. TCRdb called the 5' RACE reads again in MiXCR, with one record for every CDR3 protein. The table lists around 39,000 distinct CDR3 sequences, 13% of them singletons. Sequencing used synovial fluid, either unsorted or a sorted T cell fraction (not recorded which). This chain uses TRBV4-3 with TRBJ2-1, with TRBD2 matching over 13 bases. The receptor's source is a male donor with ankylosing spondylitis. CDR3 DNA: TGCGCCAGCAGCCAAGATGGGGGACTAGCGGGATACAATGAGCAGTTCTTC. Protein sequence: CASSQDGGLAGYNEQFF.